Listed below are T cell receptor beta chains from one sample, sequenced in a study of shared clonotypes between healthy human individuals. The data were produced by immunoSEQ multiplex PCR, yet TCRdb's version contains in-frame clones alone and is incomplete. The table shows 600,000 to 750,000 clones, with roughly 88% occurring only once. The specimen was memory CD8+ T cells from PBMCs. Every receptor here comes from a man in his late teens or twenties in good health. Some clones in this sample may be carry-over from other donors' samples. CDR3s include the opening cysteine and the closing phenylalanine or tryptophan. D genes are given only for firm matches. Clone size is not always given. Where it is, it says once, few, many or a class for expanded clones.

TRBJ2-3 | TRBV4-1 | NA | NA | TGCGCCAGCAGCCAAAAGCGGCGGACAGATACGCAGTATTTT | CASSQKRRTDTQYF
TRBJ2-4 | TRBV4-3 | NA | NA | TGCGCCAGCAGCCAAGATGCGGGACAGTTAAACATTCAGTACTTC | CASSQDAGQLNIQYF
TRBJ2-7 | TRBV7-3 | once | TRBD2 | TGTGCCAGCAGCCCGACTAGCGGGATCTACGAGCAGTACTTC | CASSPTSGIYEQYF
TRBJ2-3 | TRBV19 | NA | TRBD2 | TGTGCCAGTAGTATAATAGGGCGGGAGACAGATACGCAGTATTTT | CASSIIGRETDTQYF
TRBJ2-5 | TRBV7-7 | NA | NA | TGTGCCAGCAGCAAAACCTGGAGGGAACAAGAGACCCAGTACTTC | CASSKTWREQETQYF
TRBJ2-1 | TRBV5-1 | NA | NA | TGCGCCAGCAGCTTGGCGGATTCCAATGAGCAGTTCTTC | CASSLADSNEQFF
TRBJ2-1 | TRBV27 | NA | NA | TGTGCCAGCTCCTGGACTGCGCCCTACAATGAGCAGTTCTTC | CASSWTAPYNEQFF
TRBJ2-3 | TRBV4-1 | NA | TRBD2 | TGCGCCAGCAGCCAGGGCAGGGGGCGGCTAGCGGGAGGTCCAGATACGCAGTATTTT | CASSQGRGRLAGGPDTQYF
TRBJ2-1 | TRBV27 | NA | TRBD1 | TGTGCCAGCAGCCTGGACAGGGTCCCTTACAATGAGCAGTTCTTC | CASSLDRVPYNEQFF
TRBJ2-7 | TRBV29-1 | NA | NA | TGCAGCGTTGAAGGGCCGGAAAACGAGCAGTACTTC | CSVEGPENEQYF
TRBJ1-1 | TRBV5-4 | NA | NA | TGTGCCAGCAGCCTAGGCCATGAAGCTTTCTTT | CASSLGHEAFF
TRBJ2-6 | TRBV7-9 | NA | NA | TGTGCCAGCAGCCCTTGGGCGGGACGGCTGATCTCTGGGGCCAACGTCCTGACTTTC | CASSPWAGRLISGANVLTF
TRBJ2-1 | TRBV27 | NA | NA | TGTGCCAGCAGTTTGGTGTCTAGCGTTTTACAGTTCTTC | CASSLVSSVLQFF
TRBJ2-3 | TRBV7-3 | once | NA | TGTGCCAGCAGCTTGGTGGGAGTTGGAAATACGCAGTATTTT | CASSLVGVGNTQYF
TRBJ1-3 | TRBV11-2 | NA | TRBD1 | TGTGCCAGCAGCCAAGGGGGCCGGCGCTCTGGAAACACCATATATTTT | CASSQGGRRSGNTIYF
TRBJ1-2 | TRBV2 | NA | NA | TGTGCCAGCATTATACACCCAGCATATAACTATGGCTACACCTTC | CASIIHPAYNYGYTF
TRBJ1-2 | TRBV7-9 | few | TRBD1 | TGTGCCAGCAGCTTCCCCGTAATTGGGACAGCAGCTGGGTATGGCTACACCTTC | CASSFPVIGTAAGYGYTF
TRBJ2-2 | TRBV30 | NA | TRBD2 | TGTGCCTGCCTGGGCGGGAGGATAGTCGGGGAGCTGTTTTTT | CACLGGRIVGELFF
TRBJ2-7 | TRBV30 | NA | NA | TGTGCCTGGAGCGGAACAGGGAACTCCTACGAGCAGTACTTC | CAWSGTGNSYEQYF
TRBJ1-1 | TRBV4-2 | NA | NA | TGTGCCAGCAGCCAAGAAACATCCCCCGGAGGGAACACTGAAGCTTTCTTT | CASSQETSPGGNTEAFF
TRBJ2-2 | TRBV6-5 | once | NA | TGTGCCAGCAGTTACTCGAAATTTAGGGAGCTGTTTTTT | CASSYSKFRELFF
TRBJ2-1 | TRBV9 | NA | NA | TGTGCCAGCAGCCTCATTCAGGGAAATGAGCAGTTCTTC | CASSLIQGNEQFF
TRBJ2-1 | TRBV7-8 | NA | NA | TGTGCCAGCAGCTTTTTTTCGAGCTCCTACAATGAGCAGTTCTTC | CASSFFSSSYNEQFF
TRBJ2-1 | TRBV5-1 | NA | TRBD2 | TGCGCCAGCAGCCCGACTAGCGGGAGGTTCAATGAGCAGTTCTTC | CASSPTSGRFNEQFF
TRBJ2-1 | TRBV13 | NA | NA | TGTGCCAGCAGCACACAAGACAAATACAATGAGCAGTTCTTC | CASSTQDKYNEQFF
TRBJ2-2 | TRBV27 | NA | NA | TGTGCCAGCAGCGCAGGACCTGGTGAAGTCGGGGAGCTGTTTTTT | CASSAGPGEVGELFF
TRBJ2-1 | TRBV11-3 | NA | NA | TGTGCCAGCAGCCCCTCACAGACCGTTGTGAATGAGCAGTTCTTC | CASSPSQTVVNEQFF
TRBJ1-2 | TRBV2 | few | TRBD1 | TGTGCCAGCAGATTTACAGGGGGCGGTGGCTACACCTTC | CASRFTGGGGYTF
TRBJ2-5 | TRBV6-9 | NA | NA | TGTGCCAGCAGTTATCGGGAGCCATGGCGGGGTCAAGAGACCCAGTACTTC | CASSYREPWRGQETQYF
TRBJ1-4 | TRBV14 | once | NA | TGTGCCAGCAGCCAGGAGCAAGTTGCAACTAATGAAAAACTGTTTTTT | CASSQEQVATNEKLFF
TRBJ1-5 | TRBV29-1 | few | NA | TGCAGCGTTGAGGTTGGGAGTGGGGGCAATCAGCCCCAGCATTTT | CSVEVGSGGNQPQHF
TRBJ2-4 | TRBV27 | once | NA | TGTGCCAGCAGTTTTAAAGGACGGACCAAAAACATTCAGTACTTC | CASSFKGRTKNIQYF
TRBJ2-3 | TRBV11-2 | NA | NA | TGTGCCAGCAGCCCCTTCACAGATACGCAGTATTTT | CASSPFTDTQYF
TRBJ2-1 | TRBV13 | NA | NA | TGTGCCAGCAGCCACGGTTATGAGCAGTTCTTC | CASSHGYEQFF
TRBJ2-7 | TRBV28 | NA | TRBD1 | TGTGCCAGCAGTTTATTTTTTCGTGGACAGGGGTCCTACGAGCAGTACTTC | CASSLFFRGQGSYEQYF
TRBJ2-1 | TRBV19 | NA | NA | TGTGCCAGTAGTATAGATCGGAGGAACAGCCCTTGGGCCTACAATGAGCAGTTCTTC | CASSIDRRNSPWAYNEQFF